Below, 19 T cell receptor beta chains from the same sample are listed, as sequenced in a study of shared clonotypes between healthy human individuals. The data were produced by immunoSEQ multiplex PCR, yet TCRdb's version contains in-frame clones alone and is incomplete. The profile shows approximately 740,000 clones, 74% of them singletons. The sequencing input was memory CD4+ T cells sorted from blood. Stated subset: CD45RA-negative fraction. The receptors were sampled from a young woman in good health.

The CDR3 loop is CASRDFSYEQYF. CDR3 nucleotides: TGTGCCAGCAGAGATTTCTCCTACGAGCAGTACTTC. The V call is TRBV2, the J call TRBJ2-7; D is ambiguous. Germline CDR1 is SNHLY and CDR2 is FYNNEI. The CDR3 runs 12 residues. The V end was cut by 6 bases, the J end by 0 bases, with 6 bases between.

This clone was found a few times. The chain is built from TRBV18 and TRBJ2-2; no clear D gene. This CDR3 has 12 residues. CDR1 and CDR2 (germline): KGHSH, LQKENI. V dropped 1 base and J dropped 7 bases, with 4 bases sitting between them. CDR3 DNA: TGTGCCAGCTCACCACTAGTCGGGGAGCTGTTTTTT. This codes for CASSPLVGELFF. Full variable domain (rest looked up from reference TRBV18 and TRBJ2-2): NAGVMQNPRHLVRRRGQEARLRCSPMKGHSHVYWYRQLPEEGLKFMVYLQKENIIDESGMPKERFSAEFPKEGPSILRIQQVVRGDSAAYFCASSPLVGELFFGEGSRLTVL.

The CDR3 protein is CASSLRGQGSEAFF. In DNA form, the CDR3 reads TGTGCCAGCAGCCTACGGGGACAGGGGTCTGAAGCTTTCTTT. The chain couples TRBV6-4 to TRBJ1-1; 10 nucleotides align to TRBD1. The CDR3 totals 14 residues. Trimming took 6 bases from V and 6 from J; bases not matched to a gene: 7. Germline V gives CDR1 MRHNA, CDR2 SNTAGT.

The V call is TRBV7-2, the J call TRBJ1-2, with a weak D call TRBD1 (6 bases). CDR1 and CDR2 from the germline V gene are SGHTA and FQGNSA. V was cut by 1 base and J by 4 bases, with 13 bases left in between. CDR3 size: 15 residues. CDR3: CASSLDSQGIYGYTF. In DNA form, the CDR3 reads TGTGCCAGCAGCTTAGATTCACAGGGAATCTATGGCTACACCTTC.

The V call is TRBV19, the J call TRBJ1-4, with a tentative D call TRBD1 (5 bases). The CDR3 extends over 15 amino acids. Germline values: CDR1 LNHDA, CDR2 SQIVND (reference sequence). Trimming pared 4 bases from V and 5 bases from J, leaving 14 bases between. CDR3 sequence reads: CASSKPGGANEKLFF. In DNA form, the CDR3 reads TGTGCCAGTAGTAAACCGGGAGGGGCCAATGAAAAACTGTTTTTT.

This clone has just a few counts. The rearrangement joins TRBV20-1 to TRBJ2-1; D is ambiguous. V lost 6 bases, J lost 5 bases, and 8 bases lay in between. Germline values: CDR1 DFQATT, CDR2 SNEGSKA (reference sequence). This CDR3 is 11 amino acids long. The CDR3 sequence is CSATANNEQFF. The CDR3 region has the DNA TGCAGTGCCACGGCTAACAATGAGCAGTTCTTC.

The chain has TRBV4-1 and TRBJ2-1, with D perhaps matching TRBD1 (6 bases). Trimming shortened V by 0 bases and J by 9 bases, and 21 bases separated the two germline ends. The CDR3 is made up of 17 amino acids. CDR1 and CDR2 (germline): MGHRA, YSYEKL. CDR3 coding DNA: TGCGCCAGCAGCCAAGATGTACAGGGACCTACAACCCGTGAGCAGTTCTTC. Amino acid sequence: CASSQDVQGPTTREQFF.

The CDR3 nucleotides read TGTGCCTGGAGTGTGGGGGGAACTGGAAACACCATATATTTT. It translates to CAWSVGGTGNTIYF. This rearrangement joins TRBV30 to TRBJ1-3; a possible D gene is TRBD1 (5 bases). V lost 0 bases and J lost 2, with 8 bases in between. The CDR3 has 14 residues. Germline values: CDR1 GTSNPN, CDR2 SVGIG (reference sequence).

V is TRBV2 and J is TRBJ2-2, with 7 positions matching TRBD1. Trimming cost V 3 bases and J 6 bases; bases outside gene matches: 4. Per germline, CDR1 SNHLY and CDR2 FYNNEI. The CDR3 is made up of 14 amino acids. CDR3 coding DNA: TGTGCCAGCAGTGATCGTCAGGGGGCCGGGGAGCTGTTTTTT. This gives the protein CASSDRQGAGELFF.

Only one count was recorded for this clone. This chain uses TRBV6-1 with TRBJ1-6; unclear D gene. V lost 1 base and J 7 bases, leaving 11 bases between the germline ends. Germline CDR1 MNHNS, CDR2 SASEGT. CDR3 length: 15 amino acids. The CDR3 nucleotides are TGTGCCAGCAGTGAAGGGGGTCGGGCCAATTCACCCCTCCACTTT. It yields the protein CASSEGGRANSPLHF.

As concerns this clone: Other DNA variants within this sample encode the same CDR3. The chain joins TRBV7-9 to TRBJ1-5; no clear D. The germline CDR1 and CDR2 sequences are SEHNR and FQNEAQ (reference sequence). This CDR3 region has 12 residues. V was cut by 5 bases and J by 2 bases, with 4 bases left in between. CDR3 sequence reads: CASSRGNQPQHF. The CDR3 DNA reads as TGTGCCAGCAGCAGGGGCAATCAGCCCCAGCATTTT. The full variable domain, completed using reference TRBV7-9 and TRBJ1-5, is DTGVSQNPRHKITKRGQNVTFRCDPISEHNRLYWYRQTLGQGPEFLTYFQNEAQLEKSRLLSDRFSAERPKGSFSTLEIQRTEQGDSAMYLCASSRGNQPQHFGDGTRLSIL.

V is TRBV5-6 and J is TRBJ2-7; 8 bases map to TRBD1. V was pared by 0 bases and J by 3 bases, with 5 bases of the junction left unmatched. This CDR3 is built from 15 residues. CDR1 is SGHDT and CDR2 is YYEEEE in the germline V gene. The CDR3 protein is CASSLAGTGDYEQYF. Here the CDR3 DNA reads TGTGCCAGCAGCTTGGCCGGGACAGGAGACTACGAGCAGTACTTC.

The CDR3 sequence is CASSDGGRAGEQFF. Written as DNA, the CDR3 is TGTGCCAGCAGCGATGGCGGGAGGGCCGGAGAGCAGTTCTTC. The rearrangement links TRBV7-7 to TRBJ2-1, with 9 bases lining up with TRBD2. This CDR3 region has 14 residues. Germline values: CDR1 SSHAT, CDR2 FNYEAQ (reference sequence). The J segment lost 10 bases and the V segment lost 5 bases, leaving 9 bases of the junction unmatched.

This clone was seen a handful of times. The chain recombines TRBV19 with TRBJ2-7; D unresolved. The CDR3 has 13 amino acids. The V end was cut by 4 bases, the J end by 0 bases, with 7 bases between. Looked up from germline, CDR1 is LNHDA and CDR2 is SQIVND (reference sequence). The CDR3 DNA reads TGTGCCAGTAGTAGGAAAAGCTCCTACGAGCAGTACTTC. It translates to CASSRKSSYEQYF.

V and J are TRBV28 and TRBJ1-5, with D unclear. From germline, CDR1 is MDHEN and CDR2 SYDVKM. V gave up 5 bases and J gave up 4 bases, with 12 bases separating them. The CDR3 runs to 14 residues. The CDR3 protein is CASSRHGDNQPQHF. In DNA, the CDR3 is TGTGCCAGCAGTAGACACGGGGATAATCAGCCCCAGCATTTT.

This chain links TRBV7-6 with TRBJ1-1; D uncertain. Trimming left V 4 bases short and J 0 bases short, with 9 bases between. The CDR3 is 14 amino acids. Germline CDR1 SGHVS, CDR2 FNYEAQ. The CDR3, as DNA: TGTGCCAGCAGCTCCCAGGTTGTGAACACTGAAGCTTTCTTT. Its protein is CASSSQVVNTEAFF.

This clone was detected once. A far more abundant clone sits one base away, making this likely a read error. J is TRBJ1-5 and V is TRBV4-3, with 9 bases fitting TRBD1. V lost 4 bases and J lost 5; bases outside the gene matches: 3. The CDR3 runs 14 residues. From germline, CDR1 is LGHNA and CDR2 YSLEER. CDR3 sequence (DNA): TGCGCCAGCAGCCTAAGGGACAGGGATCAGCCCCAGCATTTT. This sequence encodes CASSLRDRDQPQHF.

The chain uses TRBV27 and TRBJ2-1; 7 bases map to TRBD1. From germline, CDR1 is MNHEY and CDR2 SMNVEV (reference sequence). V trimming: 6 bases; J trimming: 0 bases; junction bases outside the gene matches: 14. The CDR3 contains 18 residues. The CDR3 here is CASSLLGWDSSSYNEQFF. As DNA, the CDR3 is TGTGCCAGCAGCCTGTTGGGATGGGACAGCAGCTCCTACAATGAGCAGTTCTTC.

The chain has TRBV11-2 and TRBJ2-7; no definite D call. CDR1 is SGHAT, CDR2 FQNNGV, per germline. CDR3 size: 13 residues. Trimming left V 1 base short and J 4 bases short, with 8 bases between. The CDR3 spells CASSLGLRYEQYF. The CDR3 nucleotides are TGTGCCAGCAGCTTAGGCCTCAGATACGAGCAGTACTTC.